The clone carrying this TCR beta chain was seen at least ten times. What it recognizes is unknown. The data belong to a study of T cell repertoires in cytomegalovirus infection. At the level of the study: Both CMV infection and a matching HLA type were indicated by public TCR beta signatures.

Study-level points and caveats: Identification of carriers of CMV plus the relevant HLA was achieved through cumulative public TCR beta family frequency. HLA-C-restricted CMV clonotypes gave the most frequent clonotype in two of eight donors.

Looked up from germline, CDR1 is SGHVS and CDR2 is FQNEAQ. The germline V and J ends were trimmed by 6 bases and 3 bases, with 20 bases remaining between them. The CDR3 loop spans 16 amino acids. TCRdb reprocessed the reads via MiXCR and lists one record per CDR3 protein. The sample lists about 920,000 distinct CDR3 sequences; roughly 30% were seen once. This specimen was cultured CD8+ T cells from PBMCs, taken from culture after CMV antigen stimulation. The receptor's source is a human donor in good health (CMV status not recorded). Some clones in this sample may be carry-over from other donors' samples. The chain is built from TRBV7-8 and TRBJ1-2; no definite D call. The CDR3 DNA follows: TGTGCCAGCAGTGAACCCGGGGTGACGGCGGACTATGGCTACACCTTC. Amino acids: CASSEPGVTADYGYTF.